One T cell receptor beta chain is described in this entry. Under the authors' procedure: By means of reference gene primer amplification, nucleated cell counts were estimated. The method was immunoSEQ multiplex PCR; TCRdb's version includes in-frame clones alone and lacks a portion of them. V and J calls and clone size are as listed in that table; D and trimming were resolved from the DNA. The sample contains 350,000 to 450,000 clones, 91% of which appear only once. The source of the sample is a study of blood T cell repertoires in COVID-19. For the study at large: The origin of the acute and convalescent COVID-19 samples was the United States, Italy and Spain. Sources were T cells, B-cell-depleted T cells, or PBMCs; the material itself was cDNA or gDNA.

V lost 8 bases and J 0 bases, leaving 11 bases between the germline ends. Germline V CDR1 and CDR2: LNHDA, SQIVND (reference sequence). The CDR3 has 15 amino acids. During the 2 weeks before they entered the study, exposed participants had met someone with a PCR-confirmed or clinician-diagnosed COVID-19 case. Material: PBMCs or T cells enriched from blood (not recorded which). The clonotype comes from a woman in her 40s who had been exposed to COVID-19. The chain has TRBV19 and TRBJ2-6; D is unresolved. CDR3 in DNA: TGTGCCAGTCTCGAACGAGCCTCTGGGGCCAACGTCCTGACTTTC. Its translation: CASLERASGANVLTF.